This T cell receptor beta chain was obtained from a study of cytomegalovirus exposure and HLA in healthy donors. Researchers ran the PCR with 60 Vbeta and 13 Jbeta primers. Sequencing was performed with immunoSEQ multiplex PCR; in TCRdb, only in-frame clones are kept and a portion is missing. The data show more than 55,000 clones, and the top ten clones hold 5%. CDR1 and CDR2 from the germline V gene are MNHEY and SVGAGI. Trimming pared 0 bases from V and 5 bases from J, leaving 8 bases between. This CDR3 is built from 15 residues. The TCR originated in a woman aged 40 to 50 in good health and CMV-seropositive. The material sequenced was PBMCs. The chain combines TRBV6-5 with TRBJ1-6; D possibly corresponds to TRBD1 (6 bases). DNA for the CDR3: TGTGCCAGCAGTTACTCGACAGGAGATAATTCACCCCTCCACTTT. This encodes CASSYSTGDNSPLHF.